This T cell receptor beta chain is from a study of blood T cell repertoires in COVID-19. Study details: The study drew acute and convalescent COVID-19 samples from the United States, Italy and Spain.

Method: immunoSEQ multiplex PCR; TCRdb's copy keeps in-frame clones and lacks some. Found here are about 270,000 clones, over 75% of them singletons; the top ten hold 8% to 13%. This CDR3 region has 13 residues. V lost 9 bases, J lost 6 bases, and 15 bases lay in between. Germline CDR1 MNHEY, CDR2 SVGAGI. This chain connects TRBV6-5 to TRBJ2-4, with a possible D match to TRBD1 (6 bases). The sequence was obtained from a woman aged 65 to 85 with acute or convalescent COVID-19. The sequencing sample was made of peripheral blood. CDR3 nucleotide sequence: TGTGCCAGTCGAACAGGGTCCGGAAACATTCAGTACTTC. Its translation is CASRTGSGNIQYF.